The 17 T cell receptor beta chains in this list originate from one sample, sequenced in a study of regulatory T cells in long-lasting Graves disease. Time point described: newly diagnosed GD, antithyroid drugs for less than 3 months. From RNA extracted from PBMCs, the TCR library was made. Building of the TCR beta libraries involved iRepertoire HTBI primers and Arm-PCR of CDR3 regions. Each CDR3 protein gets one entry after TCRdb re-called the multiplex PCR reads with MiXCR. The sample includes more than 450,000 distinct CDR3 sequences, around 15% of them seen just once. The data were also submitted as part of a second study, on T cells in Graves' hyperthyroidism and ophthalmopathy.

The sequences come from peripheral blood mononuclear cells (PBMCs), collected at new diagnosis, from a patient treated with antithyroid drugs. These receptors all stem from a man between 40 and 49 years old with Graves disease.

This clonotype was observed many times. The rearrangement uses TRBV5-1 and TRBJ1-3; a weak D match, TRBD1 (5 bases). Trimming stripped 1 base from V and 0 bases from J, with 14 bases between. CDR1 SGHRS and CDR2 YFSETQ come from the germline V gene. There are 17 residues in the CDR3. This CDR3 is CASSLPAGDYSGNTIYF. The CDR3 DNA follows: TGCGCCAGCAGCTTGCCAGCCGGGGACTACTCTGGAAACACCATATATTTT.

A note on this clonotype: It may be a read error: a sequence one base away is much more abundant. The rearrangement links TRBV20-1 to TRBJ2-4; TRBD2 matches at 12 bases. The CDR3 runs to 17 residues. Unmatched junction bases numbered 22, after V lost 6 bases and J lost 13 bases. Looked up from germline, CDR1 is DFQATT and CDR2 is SNEGSKA (reference sequence). The CDR3 nucleotides read TGCAGTGCCCCTACACTAGCGGGAGGCATCTCCTACAATGAGCAGTACTTC. It encodes CSAPTLAGGISYNEQYF.

Regarding this clonotype: Just one base apart from a much larger clone, this may be a read error. This chain joins TRBV19 and TRBJ2-7; D not certain. V lost 3 bases and J 0 bases, leaving 6 bases between the germline ends. Germline lookup yields CDR1 LNHDA and CDR2 SQIVND (reference sequence). This CDR3 has 13 amino acids. The CDR3 coding sequence is TGTGCCAGTAGTATCGGCAGCTCCTACGAGCAGTACTTC. This encodes CASSIGSSYEQYF.

This clonotype was recorded a few times. The V and J genes are TRBV2 and TRBJ2-6; perhaps TRBD1 as D (5 bases). V lost 9 bases to trimming and J lost 0 bases, with 9 bases between them. This CDR3 is built from 14 residues. Germline V CDR1 and CDR2: SNHLY, FYNNEI. In DNA form, the CDR3 reads TGTGCCAGGCAGCAGGGCTCTGGGGCCAACGTCCTGACTTTC. It yields the protein CARQQGSGANVLTF.

This clonotype has more than one count but fewer than ten. One base away lies a much larger clone, so this may be a sequencing read error. V and J are TRBV2 and TRBJ2-3, with D perhaps matching TRBD1 (5 bases). CDR3 length: 14 residues. CDR1 is SNHLY, CDR2 FYNNEI, per germline. CDR3 DNA: TGTGCCAGCAAGGAAGAGGCATCGACAGATACGCGGTATTTT. Translating it yields CASKEEASTDTRYF.

This clonotype came up many times. This chain connects TRBV28 to TRBJ2-7; D unresolved. The germline CDR1 and CDR2 sequences are MDHEN and SYDVKM. CDR3 size: 14 residues. V lost 6 bases and J 2 bases, leaving 14 bases between the germline ends. CDR3: CASRSGLFTYEQYF. DNA of the CDR3: TGTGCCAGCAGGTCCGGTTTGTTCACCTACGAGCAGTACTTC.

J is TRBJ1-2 and V is TRBV2; 11 nucleotides match TRBD1. The germline V gene encodes CDR1 SNHLY and CDR2 FYNNEI. V lost 4 bases, J lost 2 bases, and 9 bases stayed unmatched. The CDR3 sequence is 17 residues long. As DNA, the CDR3 is TGTGCCAGCAGTGTTGTCCCGGGACAGGGGGGAAACTATGGCTACACCTTC. Translation gives CASSVVPGQGGNYGYTF. Full variable domain (missing parts from reference TRBV2 and TRBJ1-2): EPEVTQTPSHQVTQMGQEVILRCVPISNHLYFYWYRQILGQKVEFLVSFYNNEISEKSEIFDDQFSVERPDGSNFTLKIRSTKLEDSAMYFCASSVVPGQGGNYGYTFGSGTRLTVV.

A word on this clonotype: The junction shows a germline mismatch at one end, possibly a read error. The chain combines TRBV29-1 with TRBJ2-5, with 8 bases matching TRBD2. The CDR3 is made up of 18 amino acids. The V gene's germline CDR1 is SQVTM and CDR2 ANQGSEA. The CDR3 reads CSVEDREGQRWYQETQYF. DNA of the CDR3: TGCAGCGTCGAAGACCGGGAGGGGCAGCGGTGGTACCAAGAGACCCAGTACTTC.

Many counts were recorded for this clonotype. The J gene is TRBJ2-3, the V gene TRBV7-9; 14 nucleotides match TRBD2. Germline V gene sequence: CDR1 SEHNR, CDR2 FQNEAQ (reference sequence). The V and J ends lost 3 bases and 5 bases, in that order; junction bases with no gene match: 4. CDR3 length: 16 residues. CDR3 region: CASSFGTSGSVDTQYF. The CDR3 DNA sequence: TGTGCCAGCAGCTTCGGGACTAGCGGGAGTGTAGATACGCAGTATTTT.

Concerning this clonotype: Being one base from a much bigger clone, this may be a read error. J is TRBJ2-1 and V is TRBV3-1, with 8 bases fitting TRBD2. This CDR3 spans 14 amino acids. V dropped 7 bases and J dropped 10; count of bases not matched to a gene: 12. Germline V lookup: CDR1 LGHDT, CDR2 YNNKEL (reference sequence). The CDR3 DNA follows: TGTGCCAGCATTCAAAGGGGTAGCGGGAACGAGCAGTTCTTC. Its protein is CASIQRGSGNEQFF.

The chain carries TRBV12-3 or TRBV12-4 and TRBJ2-3, with 8 bases fitting TRBD2. The V segment lost 2 bases and the J segment 6 bases; nucleotides outside the gene matches: 16. CDR3 length: 18 amino acids. Written as DNA, the CDR3 is TGTGCCAGCAGTTTAATTCGTCTTACTAGCGGACCGAGGGATACGCAGTATTTT. Residues: CASSLIRLTSGPRDTQYF.

The chain combines TRBV9 with TRBJ2-5, with TRBD2 matching over 8 bases. CDR3 length equals 17 residues. CDR1 is SGDLS and CDR2 is YYNGEE in the germline V gene. V lost 3 bases to trimming and J lost 5 bases; unmatched junction nucleotides: 15. In DNA form, the CDR3 reads TGTGCCAGCAGCGAGGGGGTGTACGGGAGGGCCGAGGAGACCCAGTACTTC. Translating it yields CASSEGVYGRAEETQYF.

The gene calls are TRBV28 and TRBJ2-1; TRBD2 agrees at 11 bases. The ends lost 6 bases at V and 0 bases at J; junction bases unmatched: 4. This CDR3 has 16 residues. Germline CDR1 and CDR2: MDHEN and SYDVKM. CDR3 sequence (DNA): TGTGCCAGCAGACACACTAGCGGGAGCTCCTACAATGAGCAGTTCTTC. It specifies CASRHTSGSSYNEQFF. The full variable domain, rest sourced from reference TRBV28 and TRBJ2-1, is DVKVTQSSRYLVKRTGEKVFLECVQDMDHENMFWYRQDPGLGLRLIYFSYDVKMKEKGDIPEGYSVSREKKERFSLILESASTNQTSMYLCASRHTSGSSYNEQFFGPGTRLTVL.

This clonotype was found a few times. The chain links TRBV7-6 to TRBJ1-2; tentative D call: TRBD1 (5 bases). In germline, CDR1 is SGHVS, CDR2 FNYEAQ. The CDR3 is made up of 14 amino acids. The ends were cut back, 2 bases at V and 5 bases at J, with 12 bases in the middle. In nucleotides, the CDR3 is TGTGCCAGCAGCTTAACGCCGACAGATTATGGCTACACCTTC. Translated: CASSLTPTDYGYTF.

This clonotype showed up just a few times. The chain couples TRBV5-1 to TRBJ2-7; 7 bases map to TRBD1. V lost 4 bases to trimming and J lost 3 bases; unmatched junction nucleotides: 10. Germline assignment: CDR1 SGHRS and CDR2 YFSETQ. The CDR3 is 15 amino acids. CDR3 sequence: CASSPSTGAFYEQYF. CDR3 DNA sequence: TGCGCCAGCAGCCCTTCAACAGGGGCTTTCTACGAGCAGTACTTC.

In its sample, this clonotype was seen many times. The chain is built from TRBV28 and TRBJ2-4; D is perhaps TRBD2 (6 bases). Germline-derived CDR1 and CDR2 are MDHEN and SYDVKM. CDR3 length: 14 residues. Trimming removed 6 bases at V and 4 bases at J, with 13 bases between. The CDR3 region has the DNA TGTGCCAGCAGGGAGAGACTAGTGAAAAACATTCAGTACTTC. It yields the protein CASRERLVKNIQYF.

In its sample, this clonotype was seen many times. The chain carries TRBV20-1 and TRBJ2-7, with TRBD1 matching over 8 bases. CDR3 length: 11 amino acids. Germline loops: CDR1 DFQATT, CDR2 SNEGSKA (reference sequence). The V and J ends lost 3 bases and 5 bases, in that order; junction bases with no gene match: 0. The CDR3 DNA follows: TGCAGTGCTAGGGACAGGGACGAGCAGTACTTC. It codes for CSARDRDEQYF.